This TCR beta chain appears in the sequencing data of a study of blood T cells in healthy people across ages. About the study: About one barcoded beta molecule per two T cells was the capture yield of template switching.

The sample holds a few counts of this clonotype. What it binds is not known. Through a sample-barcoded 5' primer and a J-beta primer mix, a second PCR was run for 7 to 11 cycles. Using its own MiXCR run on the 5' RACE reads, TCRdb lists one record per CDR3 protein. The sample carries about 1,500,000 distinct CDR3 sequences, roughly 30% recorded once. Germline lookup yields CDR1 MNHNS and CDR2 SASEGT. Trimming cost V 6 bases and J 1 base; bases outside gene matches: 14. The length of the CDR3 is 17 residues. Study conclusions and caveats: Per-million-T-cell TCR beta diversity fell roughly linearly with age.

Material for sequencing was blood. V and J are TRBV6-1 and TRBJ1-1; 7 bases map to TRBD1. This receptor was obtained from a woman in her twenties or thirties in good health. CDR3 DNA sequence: TGTGCCAGCAGAAGTCTGCCGGGACAGCGTGAGAACACTGAAGCTTTCTTT. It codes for CASRSLPGQRENTEAFF.